This T cell receptor (beta chain) was observed in a study of blood T cell repertoires in COVID-19. Overall study context: Samples representing acute and convalescent COVID-19 were sourced from the United States, Italy and Spain. Nucleic acid was either cDNA or gDNA, and it came from T cells, B-cell-depleted T cells, or PBMCs.

The data were produced by immunoSEQ multiplex PCR, yet TCRdb's version contains in-frame clones alone and is incomplete. The table shows about 150,000 clones, with roughly 84% occurring only once. The CDR3 is 11 amino acids. Per germline, CDR1 LNHDA and CDR2 SQIVND (reference sequence). V was cut by 4 bases and J by 8 bases, with 8 bases left in between. The V gene is TRBV19, the J gene TRBJ1-2, with D possibly being TRBD1 (5 bases). The sequenced sample consisted of peripheral blood. This receptor was obtained from a woman in her sixties or seventies with COVID-19, enrolled during active disease. The CDR3 is CASSNRFGYTF. CDR3 bases: TGTGCCAGTAGTAACAGGTTCGGCTACACCTTC.